A selection of T cell receptor beta chains follows, all from one sample in a study of T cells after posttransplantation cyclophosphamide. Only in-frame clones appear in the TCRdb table, and some are missing; sequencing was by immunoSEQ multiplex PCR. The specimen has around 35,000 clones, none found just once. The specimen was PBMCs. The receptor source for this set is a woman in her 50s in good health and a related stem cell transplant donor. CDR3s include the opening cysteine and the closing phenylalanine or tryptophan. Fields, in order: CDR3 protein, CDR3 DNA, J gene, clone size, V gene, D gene. The D gene is left open where the match is weak. Some rows mark clone size as missing; the rest say once, few, many or name a class of expanded clone.

cdr3_aa: CASSDRVTDQPQHF; cdr3_nt: TGTGCCAGCAGTGACAGGGTTACGGATCAGCCCCAGCATTTT; j_call: TRBJ1-5; clone_size: many; v_call: TRBV27; d_call: TRBD1
cdr3_aa: CAWSGGQAFF; cdr3_nt: TGTGCCTGGAGTGGAGGTCAGGCTTTCTTT; j_call: TRBJ1-1; clone_size: many; v_call: TRBV30; d_call: .
cdr3_aa: CASSQHRDQLYF; cdr3_nt: TGTGCCAGCAGCCAGCACAGGGATCAACTGTACTTC; j_call: TRBJ2-5; clone_size: many; v_call: TRBV14; d_call: .
cdr3_aa: CASRPNDRPNTEAFF; cdr3_nt: TGTGCCAGCAGACCAAACGACAGGCCCAACACTGAAGCTTTCTTT; j_call: TRBJ1-1; clone_size: many; v_call: TRBV2; d_call: .
cdr3_aa: CASSFEPPFFSGGFTDTQYF; cdr3_nt: TGTGCCAGCAGTTTTGAGCCGCCCTTTTTTAGCGGGGGGTTCACAGATACGCAGTATTTT; j_call: TRBJ2-3; clone_size: few; v_call: TRBV27; d_call: TRBD2
cdr3_aa: CAWNPGTPSGNTIYF; cdr3_nt: TGTGCCTGGAACCCCGGGACACCCTCTGGAAACACCATATATTTT; j_call: TRBJ1-3; clone_size: many; v_call: TRBV30; d_call: .
cdr3_aa: CASSVAGGPGGSEQYF; cdr3_nt: TGTGCCAGCAGCGTAGCGGGGGGGCCAGGGGGGTCCGAGCAGTACTTC; j_call: TRBJ2-7; clone_size: .; v_call: TRBV9; d_call: .
cdr3_aa: CASSRVYGYTF; cdr3_nt: TGTGCCAGCAGCAGGGTCTATGGCTACACCTTC; j_call: TRBJ1-2; clone_size: many; v_call: TRBV7-2; d_call: .
cdr3_aa: CACGQGNTEAFF; cdr3_nt: TGTGCCTGTGGACAGGGGAACACTGAAGCTTTCTTT; j_call: TRBJ1-1; clone_size: many; v_call: TRBV30; d_call: TRBD1
cdr3_aa: CASSLSTGFMNTEAFF; cdr3_nt: TGCGCCAGCAGCTTATCCACAGGATTTATGAACACTGAAGCTTTCTTT; j_call: TRBJ1-1; clone_size: many; v_call: TRBV5-1; d_call: .
cdr3_aa: CASSEIAGVSEQYF; cdr3_nt: TGCGCCAGCAGTGAGATTGCGGGAGTAAGCGAGCAGTACTTC; j_call: TRBJ2-7; clone_size: many; v_call: TRBV10-2; d_call: TRBD2
cdr3_aa: CASSLQGQEAFF; cdr3_nt: TGTGCCAGCAGTTTACAGGGACAGGAAGCTTTCTTT; j_call: TRBJ1-1; clone_size: many; v_call: TRBV27; d_call: TRBD1
cdr3_aa: CATRPTGEDPEAFF; cdr3_nt: TGTGCCACCAGGCCGACAGGGGAGGACCCTGAAGCTTTCTTT; j_call: TRBJ1-1; clone_size: many; v_call: TRBV24-1; d_call: TRBD1
cdr3_aa: CASSAALAGGIYEQYF; cdr3_nt: TGTGCCAGTAGCGCTGCCCTAGCGGGAGGAATCTACGAGCAGTACTTC; j_call: TRBJ2-7; clone_size: many; v_call: TRBV19; d_call: TRBD2
cdr3_aa: CASSFSPGLAGPQFF; cdr3_nt: TGTGCCAGCAGCTTCTCTCCGGGACTAGCGGGACCGCAGTTCTTC; j_call: TRBJ2-1; clone_size: .; v_call: TRBV5-4; d_call: TRBD2
cdr3_aa: CASSLSAGLNTEAFF; cdr3_nt: TGTGCCAGCAGTTTATCGGCGGGATTGAACACTGAAGCTTTCTTT; j_call: TRBJ1-1; clone_size: many; v_call: TRBV12-3/TRBV12-4; d_call: .
cdr3_aa: CASRFAGEAFF; cdr3_nt: TGTGCCAGCCGATTCGCGGGTGAAGCTTTCTTT; j_call: TRBJ1-1; clone_size: many; v_call: TRBV5-6; d_call: .
cdr3_aa: CASSLNVLAGDEQYF; cdr3_nt: TGTGCCAGCAGCTTGAATGTACTAGCGGGAGACGAGCAGTACTTC; j_call: TRBJ2-7; clone_size: many; v_call: TRBV7-2; d_call: TRBD2
cdr3_aa: CASSEPGTGNEKLFF; cdr3_nt: TGTGCCAGCAGTGAACCCGGGACAGGAAATGAAAAACTGTTTTTT; j_call: TRBJ1-4; clone_size: many; v_call: TRBV6-1; d_call: TRBD1
cdr3_aa: CASSWDRGTYEQYF; cdr3_nt: TGCGCCAGCAGCTGGGACAGGGGAACCTACGAGCAGTACTTC; j_call: TRBJ2-7; clone_size: many; v_call: TRBV5-1; d_call: TRBD1
cdr3_aa: CASSLRGTGLTDTQYF; cdr3_nt: TGTGCCAGCAGCCTAAGGGGGACAGGGTTAACAGATACGCAGTATTTT; j_call: TRBJ2-3; clone_size: many; v_call: TRBV7-3; d_call: TRBD1
cdr3_aa: CASRQLAGGPNEQFF; cdr3_nt: TGTGCCAGCAGACAACTAGCGGGAGGGCCGAATGAGCAGTTCTTC; j_call: TRBJ2-1; clone_size: many; v_call: TRBV12-3/TRBV12-4; d_call: TRBD2
cdr3_aa: CASSWHGFNQPQHF; cdr3_nt: TGTGCCAGCAGCTGGCACGGGTTCAATCAGCCCCAGCATTTT; j_call: TRBJ1-5; clone_size: many; v_call: TRBV5-6; d_call: .
cdr3_aa: CASSSGQGYEQYF; cdr3_nt: TGTGCCAGCAGTTCAGGACAGGGCTACGAGCAGTACTTC; j_call: TRBJ2-7; clone_size: many; v_call: TRBV28; d_call: TRBD1
cdr3_aa: CASSLDARGEQYF; cdr3_nt: TGTGCCAGCAGCTTAGATGCCAGGGGGGAGCAGTACTTC; j_call: TRBJ2-7; clone_size: many; v_call: TRBV11-3; d_call: TRBD1
cdr3_aa: CASSVTGNEKLFF; cdr3_nt: TGTGCCAGTAGTGTTACAGGGAATGAAAAACTGTTTTTT; j_call: TRBJ1-4; clone_size: many; v_call: TRBV19; d_call: .
cdr3_aa: CASSWIPGQVNNEQYF; cdr3_nt: TGTGCCAGCAGTTGGATTCCGGGACAGGTCAACAACGAGCAGTACTTC; j_call: TRBJ2-7; clone_size: many; v_call: TRBV6-2/TRBV6-3; d_call: TRBD1
cdr3_aa: CASSLVGHAGELFF; cdr3_nt: TGTGCCAGCAGCTTGGTGGGACACGCCGGGGAGCTGTTTTTT; j_call: TRBJ2-2; clone_size: many; v_call: TRBV5-8; d_call: .
cdr3_aa: CASSGQGGGGYTF; cdr3_nt: TGTGCCAGCAGCGGACAGGGCGGTGGTGGCTACACCTTC; j_call: TRBJ1-2; clone_size: many; v_call: TRBV2; d_call: TRBD1
cdr3_aa: CASSEAWPGQHEQFF; cdr3_nt: TGTGCCAGCAGTGAAGCGTGGCCAGGTCAACATGAGCAGTTCTTC; j_call: TRBJ2-1; clone_size: many; v_call: TRBV2; d_call: .
cdr3_aa: CASSRRAPIFYEQYF; cdr3_nt: TGTGCCAGCAGTCGCAGGGCGCCGATATTCTACGAGCAGTACTTC; j_call: TRBJ2-7; clone_size: many; v_call: TRBV6-5; d_call: .
cdr3_aa: CASSSGTGMNTEAFF; cdr3_nt: TGTGCCAGCAGTTCCGGGACAGGGATGAACACTGAAGCTTTCTTT; j_call: TRBJ1-1; clone_size: many; v_call: TRBV6-5; d_call: TRBD1
cdr3_aa: CASSPERGTNEKLFF; cdr3_nt: TGTGCCAGCTCACCTGAGAGGGGAACTAATGAAAAACTGTTTTTT; j_call: TRBJ1-4; clone_size: many; v_call: TRBV18; d_call: .
cdr3_aa: CATSDSSLSAGDRNEQFF; cdr3_nt: TGTGCCACCAGTGATAGCTCCCTGTCGGCGGGAGATCGTAATGAGCAGTTCTTC; j_call: TRBJ2-1; clone_size: many; v_call: TRBV24-1; d_call: TRBD2
cdr3_aa: CASSPFLAGASPSSYNEQFF; cdr3_nt: TGCGCCAGCAGCCCTTTTCTAGCGGGCGCTTCCCCGAGCTCCTACAATGAGCAGTTCTTC; j_call: TRBJ2-1; clone_size: many; v_call: TRBV5-1; d_call: TRBD2